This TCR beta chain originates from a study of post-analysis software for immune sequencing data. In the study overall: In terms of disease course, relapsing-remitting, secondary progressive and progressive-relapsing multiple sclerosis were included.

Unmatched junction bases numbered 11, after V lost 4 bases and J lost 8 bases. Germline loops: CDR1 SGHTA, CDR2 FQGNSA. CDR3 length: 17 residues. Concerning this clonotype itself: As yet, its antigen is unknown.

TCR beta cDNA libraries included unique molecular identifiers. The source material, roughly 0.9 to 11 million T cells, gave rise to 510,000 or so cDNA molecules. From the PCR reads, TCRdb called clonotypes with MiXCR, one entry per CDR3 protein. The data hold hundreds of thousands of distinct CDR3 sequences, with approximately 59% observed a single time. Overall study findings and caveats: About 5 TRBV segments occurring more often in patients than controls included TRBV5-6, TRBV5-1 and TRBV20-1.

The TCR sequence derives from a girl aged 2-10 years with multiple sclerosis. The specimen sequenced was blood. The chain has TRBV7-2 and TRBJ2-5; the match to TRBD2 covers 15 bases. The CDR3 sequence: CASSSPGLAGGLYTQYF. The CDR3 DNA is TGTGCCAGCAGCTCACCCGGACTAGCGGGGGGGTTATATACCCAGTACTTC.